The rows below give T cell receptor beta chains drawn from one sample of a study of early T cells in non-severe SARS-CoV-2 infection. TCRdb processed the 5' RACE reads anew with MiXCR; each CDR3 protein has one entry. This sample carries roughly 80,000 distinct CDR3 sequences, about a sixth of them seen once, and the ten largest clones take 2.9%. The sequenced sample was whole blood. The receptors originated from an adult who was a healthcare worker with PCR-confirmed SARS-CoV-2 infection or an uninfected control (not recorded which). Both conserved end residues are part of each CDR3. The order of the fields is D gene, J gene, V gene, clone size, CDR3 protein, CDR3 DNA. The D gene is left open where the match is weak. Expanded clones are given a class, and other clones once, few, many or no size at all.

d_call: .
j_call: TRBJ2-5
v_call: TRBV30
clone_size: few
cdr3_aa: CAWSVRGETQYF
cdr3_nt: TGTGCCTGGAGTGTAAGGGGAGAGACCCAGTACTTC

d_call: TRBD2
j_call: TRBJ2-7
v_call: TRBV6-1
clone_size: few
cdr3_aa: CASSALGLAVSYEQYF
cdr3_nt: TGTGCCAGCAGTGCTTTAGGACTAGCGGTCTCCTACGAGCAGTACTTC

d_call: .
j_call: TRBJ2-2
v_call: TRBV28
clone_size: .
cdr3_aa: CASSRSTGELFF
cdr3_nt: TGTGCCAGCAGCCGTAGCACCGGGGAGCTGTTTTTT

d_call: .
j_call: TRBJ2-7
v_call: TRBV11-2
clone_size: .
cdr3_aa: CASRDGPKTYEQYF
cdr3_nt: TGTGCCAGCAGAGATGGGCCAAAAACCTACGAGCAGTACTTC

d_call: .
j_call: TRBJ1-1
v_call: TRBV5-1
clone_size: few
cdr3_aa: CASSLGGLGTEAFF
cdr3_nt: TGCGCCAGCAGCTTGGGGGGTCTTGGCACTGAAGCTTTCTTT

d_call: TRBD2
j_call: TRBJ2-2
v_call: TRBV7-3
clone_size: .
cdr3_aa: CASGAGGPTGELFF
cdr3_nt: TGTGCCAGCGGGGCGGGAGGTCCCACCGGGGAGCTGTTTTTT

d_call: .
j_call: TRBJ1-1
v_call: TRBV6-1
clone_size: few
cdr3_aa: CASSGTMNTEAFF
cdr3_nt: TGTGCCAGCAGTGGAACGATGAACACTGAAGCTTTCTTT

d_call: .
j_call: TRBJ2-1
v_call: TRBV29-1
clone_size: few
cdr3_aa: CSAVNRANEQFF
cdr3_nt: TGCAGCGCTGTGAACAGGGCCAATGAGCAGTTCTTC

d_call: .
j_call: TRBJ1-5
v_call: TRBV19
clone_size: few
cdr3_aa: CASQRGGGGNQPQHF
cdr3_nt: TGTGCCAGTCAGCGGGGAGGCGGCGGCAATCAGCCCCAGCATTTT

d_call: .
j_call: TRBJ2-4
v_call: TRBV6-1
clone_size: .
cdr3_aa: CVVSSGLAKNIQYF
cdr3_nt: TGTGTCGTTTCGAGCGGACTAGCCAAAAACATTCAGTACTTC

d_call: .
j_call: TRBJ2-1
v_call: TRBV7-3
clone_size: .
cdr3_aa: CASSSTGYEQFF
cdr3_nt: TGTGCCAGCAGCTCCACAGGTTATGAGCAGTTCTTC

d_call: .
j_call: TRBJ2-1
v_call: TRBV28
clone_size: .
cdr3_aa: CASSSPNEQFF
cdr3_nt: TGTGCCAGCAGTTCGCCCAATGAGCAGTTCTTC

d_call: TRBD2
j_call: TRBJ2-1
v_call: TRBV11-2
clone_size: .
cdr3_aa: CASRRTSGHNEQFF
cdr3_nt: TGTGCCAGCAGACGGACTAGCGGACATAATGAGCAGTTCTTC

d_call: TRBD2
j_call: TRBJ2-2
v_call: TRBV7-9
clone_size: few
cdr3_aa: CASSLALAGTTGELFF
cdr3_nt: TGTGCCAGCAGCTTAGCCCTAGCGGGAACCACCGGGGAGCTGTTTTTT

d_call: .
j_call: TRBJ2-7
v_call: TRBV9
clone_size: few
cdr3_aa: CASSVGPGAGSYEQYF
cdr3_nt: TGTGCCAGCAGCGTAGGTCCGGGGGCAGGGTCCTACGAGCAGTACTTC

d_call: .
j_call: TRBJ1-2
v_call: TRBV3-1
clone_size: many
cdr3_aa: CASSPGPLGDGYTF
cdr3_nt: TGTGCCAGCAGCCCCGGCCCTTTAGGGGATGGCTACACCTTC

d_call: .
j_call: TRBJ1-6
v_call: TRBV5-1
clone_size: few
cdr3_aa: CASSLDARDSPLHF
cdr3_nt: TGCGCCAGCAGCTTGGACGCTCGGGACTCACCCCTCCACTTT

d_call: .
j_call: TRBJ2-1
v_call: TRBV7-7
clone_size: .
cdr3_aa: CASSSGSHYYNEQFF
cdr3_nt: TGTGCTAGCAGCTCAGGGTCCCATTACTACAATGAGCAGTTCTTC

d_call: TRBD2
j_call: TRBJ2-7
v_call: TRBV20-1
clone_size: .
cdr3_aa: CSAAGGLAGADEQYF
cdr3_nt: TGCAGTGCCGCGGGGGGACTAGCGGGAGCGGATGAGCAGTACTTC

d_call: .
j_call: TRBJ1-1
v_call: TRBV6-1
clone_size: few
cdr3_aa: CASSELSGLTEAFF
cdr3_nt: TGTGCCAGCAGTGAACTTTCAGGGCTGACTGAAGCTTTCTTT